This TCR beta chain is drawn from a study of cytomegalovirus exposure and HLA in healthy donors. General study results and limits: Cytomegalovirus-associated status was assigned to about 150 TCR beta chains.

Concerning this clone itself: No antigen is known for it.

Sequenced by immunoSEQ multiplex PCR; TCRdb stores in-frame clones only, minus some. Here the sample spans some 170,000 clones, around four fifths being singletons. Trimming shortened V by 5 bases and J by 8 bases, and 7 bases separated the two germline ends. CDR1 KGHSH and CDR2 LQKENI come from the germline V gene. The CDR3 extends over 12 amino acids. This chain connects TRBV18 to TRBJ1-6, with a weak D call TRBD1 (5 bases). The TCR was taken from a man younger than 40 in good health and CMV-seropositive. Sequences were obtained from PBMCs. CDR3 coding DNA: TGTGCCAGCTCATCCAGGGATTCACCCCTCCACTTT. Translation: CASSSRDSPLHF.